The 6 T cell receptor beta chains below come from one sample, sequenced in a study of blood T cell repertoires in COVID-19 (dated by TCRdb to between 2020 and 2021). The library was prepared using the immunoSEQ multiplex PCR assay. The clones in this table, taken by TCRdb from immuneACCESS, are in-frame only. Not every clone is retained; where verified, under half of the shortfall comes from an unresolved V gene, and the cause of the rest is unknown. The sample table lists 470,000 or so clones, around 88% of them with a count of one. The ten largest clones add up to around 4.4% of the sample. The sequencing sample was made of peripheral blood. Receptors originate from a woman in her thirties with acute or convalescent COVID-19.

This clone was picked up one time. The DNA of the CDR3 is TGCGCCAGCAGCCAAGAGTGGGACAGGACTTTCTCCCAGCATTTT. The encoded protein is CASSQEWDRTFSQHF. The rearrangement uses TRBV4-1 and TRBJ1-5, with TRBD1 matching over 8 bases. The CDR3 totals 15 residues. Per germline, CDR1 MGHRA and CDR2 YSYEKL. V lost 0 bases and J lost 11; bases outside the gene matches: 9.

The chain is built from TRBV7-9 and TRBJ2-1; 11 bases are a match to TRBD2. Germline CDR1 is SEHNR and CDR2 is FQNEAQ (reference sequence). The CDR3 contains 16 residues. J lost 3 bases, V lost 5 bases, and 6 bases had no gene match. The CDR3 loop reads CASSDPSGGNYNEQFF. The CDR3 DNA sequence: TGTGCCAGCAGCGACCCTAGCGGGGGGAACTACAATGAGCAGTTCTTC.

The gene calls are TRBV9 and TRBJ2-7; TRBD2 is a possible D gene (5 bases). V was trimmed by 3 bases and J by 3 bases, leaving 19 bases between them. This CDR3 comprises 16 residues. The germline CDR1 and CDR2 sequences are SGDLS and YYNGEE. CDR3 residues: CASSAQPGEVSYEQYF. The CDR3 DNA is TGTGCCAGCAGCGCCCAACCCGGGGAAGTTAGCTACGAGCAGTACTTC.

V is TRBV5-4 and J is TRBJ2-5; 9 positions match TRBD1. The CDR3 totals 15 residues. Germline CDR1 reads SGHNT; CDR2 reads YYREEE (reference sequence). The V gene end was trimmed by 4 bases and the J gene end by 5 bases; junction bases not matched to a gene: 9. The CDR3 coding sequence is TGTGCCAGCAGCACCGGACAGGGGACAGAGGAGACCCAGTACTTC. It codes for CASSTGQGTEETQYF.

This chain uses TRBV7-2 with TRBJ1-5, with TRBD1 identical over 8 bases. The CDR3 sequence is 15 residues long. The V gene end was trimmed by 5 bases and the J gene end by 6 bases; junction bases not matched to a gene: 9. Per the germline V gene, CDR1 is SGHTA and CDR2 is FQGNSA. CDR3 DNA sequence: TGTGCCAGCAGCCTCCAGACAGGGGTTGGTCAGCCCCAGCATTTT. It specifies CASSLQTGVGQPQHF.

The J gene is TRBJ1-4, the V gene TRBV24-1; D is perhaps TRBD1 (6 bases). The germline CDR1 and CDR2 sequences are KGHDR and SFDVKD. The CDR3 is 18 residues long. V was shortened by 4 bases and J by 8 bases, with 25 bases between the two germline ends. The CDR3 DNA reads TGTGCCACCAGTGACCCCCGACAGGCTCCCGCGGGTAGGGAAAAACTGTTTTTT. Amino acid sequence: CATSDPRQAPAGREKLFF.